Listed below are T cell receptor beta chains from one sample, sequenced in a study of blood T cell repertoires in COVID-19. TCRdb keeps only in-frame clones here, not all; method: immunoSEQ multiplex PCR. Among around 250,000 clones, about 86% were seen once, and the ten largest hold 4% to 5.5%. The sequenced sample consisted of peripheral blood. Receptors originate from a man aged 50 to 60 with active or convalescent COVID-19. CDR3s include the opening cysteine and the closing phenylalanine or tryptophan. The D gene is left open where the match is weak. Clone size is not always given. Where it is, it says once, few, many or a class for expanded clones.

j_gene,d_gene,abundance,v_gene,CDR3nt,CDR3aa
TRBJ1-1,.,.,TRBV2,TGTGCCAGCACCCCATCGACAGCGAACACTGAAGCTTTCTTT,CASTPSTANTEAFF
TRBJ1-4,TRBD1,.,TRBV5-1,TGCGCCAGCAGCTTGGAAGGGACAGGGCCGGGAGCTAATGAAAAACTGTTTTTT,CASSLEGTGPGANEKLFF
TRBJ2-1,.,.,TRBV18,TGTGCCAGCTACCCGACACAGCGGGTGAATGAGCAGTTCTTC,CASYPTQRVNEQFF
TRBJ1-2,TRBD1,.,TRBV6-5,TGTGCCAGCAGGGACGCCCGGGACAGCTATGGCTACACCTTC,CASRDARDSYGYTF
TRBJ2-1,.,.,TRBV12-3/TRBV12-4,TGTGCCAGCAGCCGGAATGAGCAGTTCTTC,CASSRNEQFF
TRBJ1-5,.,few,TRBV4-1,TGCGCCAGCAGCCAAGAGGGAGGATTTCAGCCCCAGCATTTT,CASSQEGGFQPQHF
TRBJ2-3,TRBD2,.,TRBV9,TGTGCCAGCAGCGAGACTAGCGGGGACACAGATACGCAGTATTTT,CASSETSGDTDTQYF
TRBJ1-1,.,.,TRBV30,TGTGCCTGGAGTTCAGACCGGGGAACTGAAGCTTTCTTT,CAWSSDRGTEAFF
TRBJ1-2,.,.,TRBV5-1,TGCGCCAGCAGCTTGGAGAACAGTATGGGCTACACCTTC,CASSLENSMGYTF
TRBJ1-5,.,.,TRBV27,TGTGCCAGCAGGGCGAAAGGACAGAGGTGGGATCAGCCCCAGCATTTT,CASRAKGQRWDQPQHF
TRBJ2-5,TRBD1,.,TRBV27,TGTGCCAGCACTTTAACCCCGGACAGGCAAGAGACCCAGTACTTC,CASTLTPDRQETQYF
TRBJ2-1,TRBD2,.,TRBV5-1,TGCGCCAGCAGCTTTGGGACTAGCGGGAATTACTTCAACAATGAGCAGTTCTTC,CASSFGTSGNYFNNEQFF
TRBJ1-2,TRBD1,.,TRBV6-2/TRBV6-3,TGTGCCAGCAGTTTACGGGCGCGGGCCCGGGACAGGGCCGCCTATGGCTACACCTTC,CASSLRARARDRAAYGYTF
TRBJ2-2,TRBD2,.,TRBV9,TGTGCCAGCAGCGTAGCCGCGGGGGGGCCCACCGGGGAGCTGTTTTTT,CASSVAAGGPTGELFF
TRBJ2-3,.,.,TRBV7-9,TGTGCCAGCAGCTTAGGGCCAGATTATAGCACAGATACGCAGTATTTT,CASSLGPDYSTDTQYF
TRBJ2-6,.,.,TRBV9,TGTGCCAGCAGCGTAGCTGGGCAGGGTTCTGGGGCCAACGTCCTGACTTTC,CASSVAGQGSGANVLTF
TRBJ2-5,.,.,TRBV18,TGTGCCAGCTCGCGCAAGTACCAAGAGACCCAGTACTTC,CASSRKYQETQYF
TRBJ2-2,TRBD2,.,TRBV7-9,TGTGCCAGCAGCCGTGGACTAGCGGGAGCTACATACACCGGGGAGCTGTTTTTT,CASSRGLAGATYTGELFF
TRBJ2-2,.,.,TRBV19,TGTGCCAGTAGTCTTAGCGGATCAAACACCGGGGAGCTGTTTTTT,CASSLSGSNTGELFF
TRBJ1-1,.,.,TRBV6-5,TGTGCCAGCAAATCCCAGGGTTACACTGAAGCTTTCTTT,CASKSQGYTEAFF
TRBJ2-1,TRBD1,.,TRBV6-4,TGTGCCAGCAGGCGGGACAGGGCCTCCAATGAGCAGTTCTTC,CASRRDRASNEQFF
TRBJ2-2,.,few,TRBV11-3,TGTGCCAGCAGCTTAGGCCAGGGGAACACCGGGGAGCTGTTTTTT,CASSLGQGNTGELFF
TRBJ1-1,.,.,TRBV7-8,TGTGCCAGCAGCGCCAGAAGACTAAACACTGAAGCTTTCTTT,CASSARRLNTEAFF
TRBJ2-2,.,.,TRBV28,TGTGCCAGCAGTCCAGGTTGGAACACCGGGGAGCTGTTTTTT,CASSPGWNTGELFF